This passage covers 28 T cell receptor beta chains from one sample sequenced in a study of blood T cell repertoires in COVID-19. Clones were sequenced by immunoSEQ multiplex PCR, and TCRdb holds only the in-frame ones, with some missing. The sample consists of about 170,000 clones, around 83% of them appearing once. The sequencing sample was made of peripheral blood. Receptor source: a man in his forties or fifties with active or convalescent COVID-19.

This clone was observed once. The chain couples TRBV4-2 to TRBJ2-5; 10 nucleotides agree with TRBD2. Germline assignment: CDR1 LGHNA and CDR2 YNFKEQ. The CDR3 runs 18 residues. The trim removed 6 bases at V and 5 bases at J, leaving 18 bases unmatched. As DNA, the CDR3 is TGTGCCAGCAGTCCTAGTAAAGCGGGGGGGTATGTGGGTGAGACCCAGTACTTC. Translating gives CASSPSKAGGYVGETQYF.

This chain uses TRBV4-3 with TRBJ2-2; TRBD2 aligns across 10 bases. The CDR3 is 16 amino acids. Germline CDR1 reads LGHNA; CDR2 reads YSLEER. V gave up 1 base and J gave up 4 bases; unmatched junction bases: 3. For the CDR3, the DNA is TGCGCCAGCAGCCAAGGGACTAGCGGTATCACCGGGGAGCTGTTTTTT. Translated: CASSQGTSGITGELFF.

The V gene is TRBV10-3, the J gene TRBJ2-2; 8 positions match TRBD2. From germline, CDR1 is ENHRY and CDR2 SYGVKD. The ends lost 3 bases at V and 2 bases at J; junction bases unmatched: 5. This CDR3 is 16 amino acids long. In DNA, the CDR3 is TGTGCCATCAGTGAAGTGGGGACTAGTAACACCGGGGAGCTGTTTTTT. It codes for CAISEVGTSNTGELFF.

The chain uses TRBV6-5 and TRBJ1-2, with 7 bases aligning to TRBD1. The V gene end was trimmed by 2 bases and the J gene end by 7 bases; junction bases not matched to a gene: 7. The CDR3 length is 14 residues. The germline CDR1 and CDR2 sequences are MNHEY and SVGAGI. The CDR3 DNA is TGTGCCAGCAGTTACGGGACAGCGGCGCTTGGCTACACCTTC. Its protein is CASSYGTAALGYTF.

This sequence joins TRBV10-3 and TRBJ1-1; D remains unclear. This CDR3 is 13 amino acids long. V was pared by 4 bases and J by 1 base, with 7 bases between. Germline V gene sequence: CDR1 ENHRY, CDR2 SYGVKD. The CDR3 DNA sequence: TGTGCCATCAGTGGCGACACGAACACTGAAGCTTTCTTT. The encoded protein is CAISGDTNTEAFF.

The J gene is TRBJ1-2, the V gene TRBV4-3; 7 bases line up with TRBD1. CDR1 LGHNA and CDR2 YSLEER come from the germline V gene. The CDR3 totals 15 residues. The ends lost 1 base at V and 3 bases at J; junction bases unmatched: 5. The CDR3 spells CASSQVPDRDYGYTF. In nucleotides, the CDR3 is TGCGCCAGCAGCCAAGTCCCAGACAGGGACTATGGCTACACCTTC.

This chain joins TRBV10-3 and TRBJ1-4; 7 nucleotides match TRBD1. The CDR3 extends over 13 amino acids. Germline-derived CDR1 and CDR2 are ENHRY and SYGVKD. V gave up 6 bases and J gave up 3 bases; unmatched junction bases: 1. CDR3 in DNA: TGTGCCATCAGGACAGGGCCTAATGAAAAACTGTTTTTT. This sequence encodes CAIRTGPNEKLFF.

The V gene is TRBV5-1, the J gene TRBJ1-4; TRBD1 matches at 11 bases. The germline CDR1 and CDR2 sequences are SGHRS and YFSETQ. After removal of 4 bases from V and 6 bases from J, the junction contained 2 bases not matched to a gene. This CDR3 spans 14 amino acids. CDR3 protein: CASSQDRGHEKLFF. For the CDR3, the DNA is TGCGCCAGCAGCCAGGACAGGGGGCATGAAAAACTGTTTTTT.

The CDR3 DNA follows: TGTGCCAGCAGCAAGGACAGGGTTGACTATGGCTACACCTTC. Encoded protein: CASSKDRVDYGYTF. J is TRBJ1-2 and V is TRBV9, with TRBD1 matching over 8 bases. CDR1 and CDR2 from the germline V gene are SGDLS and YYNGEE. The CDR3 has 14 amino acids. V lost 4 bases to trimming and J lost 3 bases; unmatched junction nucleotides: 5.

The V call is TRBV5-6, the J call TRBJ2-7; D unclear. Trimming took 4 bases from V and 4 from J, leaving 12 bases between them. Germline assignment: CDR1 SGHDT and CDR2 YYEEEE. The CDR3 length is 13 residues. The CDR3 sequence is CASSPFGPYEQYF. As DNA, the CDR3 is TGTGCCAGCAGCCCCTTTGGGCCTTACGAGCAGTACTTC. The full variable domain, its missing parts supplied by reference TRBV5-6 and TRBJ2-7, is DAGVTQSPTHLIKTRGQQVTLRCSPKSGHDTVSWYQQALGQGPQFIFQYYEEEERQRGNFPDRFSGHQFPNYSSELNVNALLLGDSALYLCASSPFGPYEQYFGPGTRLTVT.

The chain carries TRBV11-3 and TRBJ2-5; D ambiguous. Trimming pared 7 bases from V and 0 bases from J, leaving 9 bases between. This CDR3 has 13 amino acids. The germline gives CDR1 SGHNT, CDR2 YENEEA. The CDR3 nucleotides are TGTGCCAGCACTCGGAGAAACCAAGAGACCCAGTACTTC. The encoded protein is CASTRRNQETQYF.

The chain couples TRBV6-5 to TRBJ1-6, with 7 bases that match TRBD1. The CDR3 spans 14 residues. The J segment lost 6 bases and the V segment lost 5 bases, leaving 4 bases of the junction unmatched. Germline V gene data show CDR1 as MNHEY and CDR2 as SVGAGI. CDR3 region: CASSRQGSNSPLHF. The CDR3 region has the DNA TGTGCCAGCAGTAGACAGGGAAGTAATTCACCCCTCCACTTT.

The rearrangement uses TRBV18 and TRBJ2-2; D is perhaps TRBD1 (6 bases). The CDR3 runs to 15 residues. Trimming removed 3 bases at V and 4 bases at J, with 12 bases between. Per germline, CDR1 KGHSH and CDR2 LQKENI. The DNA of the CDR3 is TGTGCCAGCTCACCGACAGGCCAGGGCACCGGGGAGCTGTTTTTT. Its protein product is CASSPTGQGTGELFF.

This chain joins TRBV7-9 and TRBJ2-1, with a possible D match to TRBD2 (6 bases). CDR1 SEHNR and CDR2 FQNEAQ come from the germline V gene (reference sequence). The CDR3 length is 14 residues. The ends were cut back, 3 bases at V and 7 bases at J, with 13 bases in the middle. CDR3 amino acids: CASSFSPGRNEQFF. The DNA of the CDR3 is TGTGCCAGCAGCTTCTCTCCGGGGAGGAATGAGCAGTTCTTC.

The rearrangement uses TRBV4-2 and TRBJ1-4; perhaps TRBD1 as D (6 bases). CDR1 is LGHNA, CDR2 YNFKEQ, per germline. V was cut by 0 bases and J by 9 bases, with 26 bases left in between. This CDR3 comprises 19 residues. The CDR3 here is CASSQDGSMDRGASKKLFF. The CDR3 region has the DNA TGTGCCAGCAGCCAAGATGGTTCAATGGACCGGGGGGCGTCCAAAAAACTGTTTTTT.

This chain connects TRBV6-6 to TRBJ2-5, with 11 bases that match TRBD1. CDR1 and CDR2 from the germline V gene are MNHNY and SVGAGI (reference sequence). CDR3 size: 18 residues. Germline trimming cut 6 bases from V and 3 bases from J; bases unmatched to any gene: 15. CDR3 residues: CASSRRGQGAYPKETQYF. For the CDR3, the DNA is TGTGCCAGCAGCCGACGTGGACAGGGGGCTTACCCAAAAGAGACCCAGTACTTC.

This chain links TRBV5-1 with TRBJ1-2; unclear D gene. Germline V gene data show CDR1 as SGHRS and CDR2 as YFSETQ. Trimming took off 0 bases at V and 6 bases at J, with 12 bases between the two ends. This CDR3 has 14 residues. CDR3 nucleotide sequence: TGCGCCAGCAGCTTGGAGGAGGGTTCGGATGGCTACACCTTC. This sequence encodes CASSLEEGSDGYTF. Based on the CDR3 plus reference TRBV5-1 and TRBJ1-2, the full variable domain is KAGVTQTPRYLIKTRGQQVTLSCSPISGHRSVSWYQQTPGQGLQFLFEYFSETQRNKGNFPGRFSGRQFSNSRSEMNVSTLELGDSALYLCASSLEEGSDGYTFGSGTRLTVV.

The DNA for the CDR3 is TGTGCCAGCAGCCAAGATATGGCAGCCCGAAGGAGGCTAGCCAAAAACATTCAGTACTTC. This gives the protein CASSQDMAARRRLAKNIQYF. The rearrangement joins TRBV3-1 (or the pseudogene TRBV3-2) to TRBJ2-4; TRBD2 might be the D (5 bases). Germline values: CDR1 LGHDT, CDR2 YNNKEL (reference sequence). CDR3 length equals 20 residues. The V and J ends lost 0 bases and 0 bases respectively, with 21 bases between them.

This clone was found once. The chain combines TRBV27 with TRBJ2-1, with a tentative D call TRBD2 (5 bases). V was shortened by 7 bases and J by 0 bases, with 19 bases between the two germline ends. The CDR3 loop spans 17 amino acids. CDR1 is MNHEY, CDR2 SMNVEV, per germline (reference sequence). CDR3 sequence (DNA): TGTGCCAGCACCCTCCGGTGGCGGGCTAGCTCCTACAATGAGCAGTTCTTC. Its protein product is CASTLRWRASSYNEQFF.

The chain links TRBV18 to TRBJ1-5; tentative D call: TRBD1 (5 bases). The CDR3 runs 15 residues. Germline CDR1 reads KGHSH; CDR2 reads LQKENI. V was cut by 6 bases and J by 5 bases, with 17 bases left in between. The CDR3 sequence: CASSPLGGGDQPQHF. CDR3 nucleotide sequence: TGTGCCAGCTCCCCCCTGGGGGGTGGGGATCAGCCCCAGCATTTT.

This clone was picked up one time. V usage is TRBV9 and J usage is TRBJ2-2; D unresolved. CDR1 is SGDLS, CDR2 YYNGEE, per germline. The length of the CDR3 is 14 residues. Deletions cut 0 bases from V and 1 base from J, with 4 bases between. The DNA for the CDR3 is TGTGCCAGCAGCGTAGTTCAGAACACCGGGGAGCTGTTTTTT. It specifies CASSVVQNTGELFF.

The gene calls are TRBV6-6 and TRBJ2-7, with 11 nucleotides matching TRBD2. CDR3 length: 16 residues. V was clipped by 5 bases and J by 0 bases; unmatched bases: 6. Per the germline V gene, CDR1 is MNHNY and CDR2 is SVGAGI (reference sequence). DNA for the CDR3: TGTGCCAGCAGTCGAAGTAGCGGGAGGGCCTCCTACGAGCAGTACTTC. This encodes CASSRSSGRASYEQYF.

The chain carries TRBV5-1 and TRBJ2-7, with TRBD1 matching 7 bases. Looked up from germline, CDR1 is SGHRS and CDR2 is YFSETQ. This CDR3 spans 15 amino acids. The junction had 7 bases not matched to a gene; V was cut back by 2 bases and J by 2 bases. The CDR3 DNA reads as TGCGCCAGCAGCTTCTCAAGACAGGGCCCCTACGAGCAGTACTTC. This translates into CASSFSRQGPYEQYF.

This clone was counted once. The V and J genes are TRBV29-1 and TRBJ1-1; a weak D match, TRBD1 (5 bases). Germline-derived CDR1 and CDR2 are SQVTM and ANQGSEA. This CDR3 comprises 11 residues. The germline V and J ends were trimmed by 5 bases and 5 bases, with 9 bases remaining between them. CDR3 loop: CSVFRATEAFF. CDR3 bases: TGCAGCGTTTTCAGGGCTACTGAAGCTTTCTTT.

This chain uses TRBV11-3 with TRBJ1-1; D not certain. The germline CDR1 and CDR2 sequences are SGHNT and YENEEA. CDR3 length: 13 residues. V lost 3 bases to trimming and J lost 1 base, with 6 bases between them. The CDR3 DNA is TGTGCCAGCAGCTTGTTAGAGAACACTGAAGCTTTCTTT. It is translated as CASSLLENTEAFF. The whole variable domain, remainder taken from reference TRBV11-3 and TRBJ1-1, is EAGVVQSPRYKIIEKKQPVAFWCNPISGHNTLYWYLQNLGQGPELLIRYENEEAVDDSQLPKDRFSAERLKGVDSTLKIQPAELGDSAVYLCASSLLENTEAFFGQGTRLTVV.

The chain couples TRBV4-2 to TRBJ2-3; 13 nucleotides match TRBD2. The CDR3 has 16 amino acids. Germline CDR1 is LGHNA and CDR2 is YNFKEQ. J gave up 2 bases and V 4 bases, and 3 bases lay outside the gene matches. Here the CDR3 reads CASSPTSGGATDTQYF. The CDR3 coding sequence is TGTGCCAGCAGCCCCACTAGCGGGGGGGCCACAGATACGCAGTATTTT.

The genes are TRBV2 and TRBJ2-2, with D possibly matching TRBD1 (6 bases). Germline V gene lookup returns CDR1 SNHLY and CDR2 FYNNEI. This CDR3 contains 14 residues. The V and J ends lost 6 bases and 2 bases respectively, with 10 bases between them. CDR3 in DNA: TGTGCCAGCAGAACCGGGACAAACACCGGGGAGCTGTTTTTT. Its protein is CASRTGTNTGELFF.

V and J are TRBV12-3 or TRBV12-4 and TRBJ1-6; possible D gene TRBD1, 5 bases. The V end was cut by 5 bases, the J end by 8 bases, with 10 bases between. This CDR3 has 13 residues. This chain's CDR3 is CASSRRGDSPLHF. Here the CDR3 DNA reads TGTGCCAGCAGTAGACGGGGGGATTCACCCCTCCACTTT.